The 22 T cell receptor beta chains in this list originate from one sample, sequenced in a study of T-cell reconstitution after alpha-beta-depleted transplantation in children. Preparation of the TCRbeta library involved a method that used unique molecular identifiers. TCRdb itself ran the PCR reads through MiXCR, one entry per CDR3 protein. The table has over 100,000 distinct CDR3 sequences, 10% seen once. Sequenced here: PBMCs, sampled before TCRalphabeta/CD19-depleted stem cell transplant. Receptors originate from a boy between 2 and 15 years old with acute lymphoblastic leukemia, due to receive a stem cell transplant.

This clonotype was seen repeatedly, ten times or more. This chain joins TRBV5-6 and TRBJ2-7; no clear D gene. The length of the CDR3 is 16 residues. Trimming removed 1 base at V and 0 bases at J, with 14 bases between. CDR1 is SGHDT, CDR2 YYEEEE, per germline. CDR3: CASSLMNPRDSYEQYF. In nucleotides, the CDR3 is TGTGCCAGCAGCTTGATGAATCCGAGAGACTCCTACGAGCAGTACTTC.

The V and J genes are TRBV20-1 and TRBJ2-1, with TRBD2 matching 7 bases. Germline-derived CDR1 and CDR2 are DFQATT and SNEGSKA (reference sequence). V shed 3 bases, J shed 0 bases, and the junction held 11 bases outside the gene matches. The CDR3 runs 17 residues. The CDR3 here is CSASLAGAFSSYNEQFF. CDR3 bases: TGCAGTGCTAGTCTGGCGGGAGCCTTTAGCTCCTACAATGAGCAGTTCTTC.

This clonotype came up many times. V is TRBV20-1 and J is TRBJ2-1; TRBD2 matches 8 bases. The CDR3 is made up of 14 amino acids. V lost 0 bases, J lost 6 bases, and 4 bases stayed unmatched. Germline values: CDR1 DFQATT, CDR2 SNEGSKA (reference sequence). In DNA form, the CDR3 reads TGCAGTGCTAGAGAGCTAGCGGGCCTCAATGAGCAGTTCTTC. It specifies CSARELAGLNEQFF.

This clonotype was found many times. V is TRBV6-5 and J is TRBJ2-3; D is uncertain. In germline, CDR1 is MNHEY, CDR2 SVGAGI. The ends were cut back, 4 bases at V and 3 bases at J, with 14 bases in the middle. CDR3 length: 15 amino acids. CDR3 amino acids: CASSSTGYGTDTQYF. The CDR3 nucleotides read TGTGCCAGCAGTTCGACTGGATACGGGACAGATACGCAGTATTTT.

There are a few counts of this clonotype. The chain is built from TRBV28 and TRBJ2-7; a weak D match, TRBD1 (6 bases). The CDR3 loop spans 16 amino acids. V dropped 4 bases and J dropped 0 bases, with 16 bases sitting between them. Germline V gives CDR1 MDHEN, CDR2 SYDVKM. The CDR3 DNA reads TGTGCCAGCAGTTATCACCTCCGGGACATCTCCTACGAGCAGTACTTC. Residues: CASSYHLRDISYEQYF.

The chain has TRBV5-1 and TRBJ1-1, with D possibly being TRBD1 (6 bases). Trimming shortened V by 0 bases and J by 3 bases, and 12 bases separated the two germline ends. CDR3 size: 15 residues. Germline CDR1 and CDR2: SGHRS and YFSETQ. In DNA, the CDR3 is TGCGCCAGCAGCTTGGTTCGGGGGCAGGACACTGAAGCTTTCTTT. This codes for CASSLVRGQDTEAFF.

This clonotype was seen more than once but under ten times. The chain combines TRBV5-1 with TRBJ2-1, with TRBD2 matching over 7 bases. This CDR3 spans 16 amino acids. Trimming took 3 bases from V and 9 from J; bases not matched to a gene: 15. Looked up from germline, CDR1 is SGHRS and CDR2 is YFSETQ. The CDR3 sequence: CASSSNPVLQRGEQFF. The DNA of the CDR3 is TGCGCCAGCAGCTCGAATCCGGTCCTCCAGCGGGGTGAGCAGTTCTTC.

This clonotype was found many times. The rearrangement joins TRBV10-3 to TRBJ1-5; TRBD1 might be the D (5 bases). The germline V gene has CDR1 ENHRY and CDR2 SYGVKD. V lost 2 bases, J lost 2 bases, and 7 bases lay in between. The CDR3 runs 14 residues. The CDR3 DNA sequence: TGTGCCATCAGTGAGGGGGCTGGCAATCAGCCCCAGCATTTT. Translated: CAISEGAGNQPQHF.

This clonotype was detected many times. The CDR3 reads CAISETAGTQETQYF. CDR3 nucleotides: TGTGCCATCAGTGAGACGGCAGGCACACAAGAGACCCAGTACTTC. The chain joins TRBV10-3 to TRBJ2-5; D uncertain. Trimming took 2 bases from V and 2 from J, leaving 12 bases between them. There are 15 residues in the CDR3. Germline V gene sequence: CDR1 ENHRY, CDR2 SYGVKD.

The rearrangement joins TRBV29-1 to TRBJ2-3; D remains unclear. CDR1 is SQVTM and CDR2 is ANQGSEA in the germline V gene. V was trimmed by 4 bases and J by 3 bases, leaving 5 bases between them. The CDR3 consists of 11 residues. DNA for the CDR3: TGCAGCGTTGGATTAACAGATACGCAGTATTTT. As protein: CSVGLTDTQYF.

This clonotype came up a few times. This chain connects TRBV20-1 to TRBJ2-5; D uncertain. This CDR3 region has 12 residues. CDR1 DFQATT and CDR2 SNEGSKA come from the germline V gene (reference sequence). CDR3 protein: CSADPNQETQYF. Here the CDR3 DNA reads TGCAGCGCAGACCCGAATCAAGAGACCCAGTACTTC.

Only a few counts were recorded for this clonotype. The rearrangement uses TRBV12-3 or TRBV12-4 and TRBJ1-4; TRBD1 is a possible D gene (5 bases). The V end lost 5 bases, the J end lost 1 base, and 8 bases lay between the germline ends. The CDR3 has 14 amino acids. The CDR3 sequence is CASSLRVTNEKLFF. CDR3 nucleotides: TGTGCCAGCAGTCTCAGGGTAACTAATGAAAAACTGTTTTTT.

This clonotype was seen ten or more times. The genes are TRBV7-2 and TRBJ2-1; D is undetermined. The CDR3 totals 13 residues. V lost 1 base to trimming and J lost 8 bases, with 9 bases between them. Looked up from germline, CDR1 is SGHTA and CDR2 is FQGNSA. The CDR3 region is CASSLGSWDEQFF. The CDR3 DNA reads as TGTGCCAGCAGCTTAGGGTCCTGGGATGAGCAGTTCTTC.

This clonotype came up a few times. This chain joins TRBV20-1 and TRBJ2-1; D perhaps matches TRBD1 (5 bases). From germline, CDR1 is DFQATT and CDR2 SNEGSKA (reference sequence). Deletions cut 2 bases from V and 7 bases from J, with 9 bases between. The CDR3 sequence is 12 residues long. CDR3 protein: CSARYNRNEQFF. CDR3 coding DNA: TGCAGTGCTAGATACAACAGGAATGAGCAGTTCTTC.

This clonotype was found many times. The chain is built from TRBV7-6 and TRBJ1-1; D call uncertain. Germline-derived CDR1 and CDR2 are SGHVS and FNYEAQ. The CDR3 loop spans 14 amino acids. Trimming took 0 bases from V and 1 from J, leaving 6 bases between them. The DNA for the CDR3 is TGTGCCAGCAGCTTAGCGAGGTCGAACACTGAAGCTTTCTTT. Protein product: CASSLARSNTEAFF.

At least ten counts were recorded for this clonotype. This sequence joins TRBV6-1 and TRBJ2-6, with 10 bases identical to TRBD2. The CDR3 sequence is 16 residues long. Germline CDR1 reads MNHNS; CDR2 reads SASEGT. Germline trimming cut 11 bases from V and 1 base from J; bases unmatched to any gene: 8. The CDR3 loop reads CAAGGSGRSGANVLTF. The CDR3 nucleotides read TGTGCCGCAGGGGGTAGCGGGAGGTCTGGGGCCAACGTCCTGACTTTC.

This clonotype was counted only a few times. This chain joins TRBV20-1 and TRBJ2-1, with TRBD2 as a possible D gene (5 bases). The CDR3 spans 14 residues. With 3 bases removed from V and 6 bases from J, the gap between germline ends came to 15 bases. Germline CDR1 DFQATT, CDR2 SNEGSKA (reference sequence). Written as DNA, the CDR3 is TGCAGTGCTAGTAGGCTAGCCCTCCGCAATGAGCAGTTCTTC. It codes for CSASRLALRNEQFF.

This chain links TRBV27 with TRBJ2-7, with D hard to call. CDR1 is MNHEY, CDR2 SMNVEV, per germline (reference sequence). V was shortened by 6 bases and J by 2 bases, with 14 bases between the two germline ends. This CDR3 has 14 amino acids. CDR3 nucleotides: TGTGCCAGCAGGCCCCCGGGTGCGACCTACGAGCAGTACTTC. Translated, it gives CASRPPGATYEQYF.

This clonotype has ten or more counts. The chain carries TRBV5-1 and TRBJ2-2, with TRBD2 matching 9 bases. In germline, CDR1 is SGHRS, CDR2 YFSETQ. With V trimmed by 4 bases and J by 4 bases, 11 bases remained unmatched. The CDR3 totals 17 residues. The CDR3 bases are TGCGCCAGCAGCCCTCACCTTAGCGGGAGAGCCACCGGGGAGCTGTTTTTT. Amino acid sequence: CASSPHLSGRATGELFF. Full variable domain (remainder filled in from reference TRBV5-1 and TRBJ2-2): KAGVTQTPRYLIKTRGQQVTLSCSPISGHRSVSWYQQTPGQGLQFLFEYFSETQRNKGNFPGRFSGRQFSNSRSEMNVSTLELGDSALYLCASSPHLSGRATGELFFGEGSRLTVL.

The table lists this clonotype with many counts. The chain joins TRBV18 to TRBJ2-5; D is unresolved. The CDR3 contains 11 residues. The germline gives CDR1 KGHSH, CDR2 LQKENI. Trimming cost V 8 bases and J 3 bases, with 7 bases left between them. This chain's CDR3 is CASSPKETQYF. For the CDR3, the DNA is TGTGCCAGCAGCCCAAAAGAGACCCAGTACTTC.

The chain employs TRBV14 and TRBJ2-1, with D unresolved. Trimming cost V 3 bases and J 10 bases, with 13 bases left between them. CDR1 and CDR2 (germline): SGHDN, FVKESK. CDR3 size: 13 residues. CDR3 bases: TGTGCCAGCAGCCATCAATCAGGATACGAGCAGTTCTTC. This translates into CASSHQSGYEQFF.

The rearrangement uses TRBV7-2 and TRBJ2-1; 8 bases line up with TRBD2. Germline CDR1 SGHTA, CDR2 FQGNSA. CDR3 size: 17 residues. The V gene end was trimmed by 5 bases and the J gene end by 5 bases; junction bases not matched to a gene: 14. CDR3 coding DNA: TGTGCCAGCAGCCATTCCCGTCTAGCGGGCCTAGACAATGAGCAGTTCTTC. It encodes CASSHSRLAGLDNEQFF. Full variable domain (rest looked up from reference TRBV7-2 and TRBJ2-1): GAGVSQSPSNKVTEKGKDVELRCDPISGHTALYWYRQSLGQGLEFLIYFQGNSAPDKSGLPSDRFSAERTGGSVSTLTIQRTQQEDSAVYLCASSHSRLAGLDNEQFFGPGTRLTVL.